This TCR beta chain is drawn from a study of blood T cell repertoires in COVID-19. The authors' processing: For nucleated cells, counts were estimated from reference gene primer amplification. The assay was immunoSEQ multiplex PCR, and TCRdb's table has in-frame clones only and misses some. D and trimming come from the DNA, and the V and J calls and clone size come from that table. The profile shows 200,000 or so clones, 75% to 90% of them singletons. Trimming removed 2 bases from V and 7 bases from J, with 8 bases in between. The CDR3 length is 13 residues. Germline CDR1 reads MNHNS; CDR2 reads SASEGT.

The source of this sequence is a woman between 35 and 50 years old with acute COVID-19. Sequenced sample: PBMCs or T cells enriched from blood (not recorded which). The V gene is TRBV6-1, the J gene TRBJ1-4, with a possible D match to TRBD1 (5 bases). The CDR3 here is CASSETGSEKLFF. CDR3 DNA: TGTGCCAGCAGTGAAACAGGAAGTGAAAAACTGTTTTTT.